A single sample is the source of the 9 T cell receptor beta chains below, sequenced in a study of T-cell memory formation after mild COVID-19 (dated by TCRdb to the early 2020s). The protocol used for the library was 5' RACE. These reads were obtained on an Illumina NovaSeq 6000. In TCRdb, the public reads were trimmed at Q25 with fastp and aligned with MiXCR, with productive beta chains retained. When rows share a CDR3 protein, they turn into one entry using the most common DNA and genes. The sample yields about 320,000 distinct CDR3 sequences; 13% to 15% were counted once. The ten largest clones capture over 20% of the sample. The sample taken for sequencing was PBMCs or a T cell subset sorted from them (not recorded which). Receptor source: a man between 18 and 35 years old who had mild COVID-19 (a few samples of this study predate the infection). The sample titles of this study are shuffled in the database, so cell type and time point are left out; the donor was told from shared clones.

CDR3 loop: CASSLGGQGLHEQYF. CDR3 coding DNA: TGTGCCAGCAGCTTGGGCGGACAGGGGCTCCACGAGCAGTACTTC. This rearrangement joins TRBV5-4 to TRBJ2-7; 9 nucleotides agree with TRBD1. This CDR3 is built from 15 residues. J lost 5 bases, V lost 0 bases, and 6 bases had no gene match. CDR1 and CDR2 (germline): SGHNT, YYREEE (reference sequence).

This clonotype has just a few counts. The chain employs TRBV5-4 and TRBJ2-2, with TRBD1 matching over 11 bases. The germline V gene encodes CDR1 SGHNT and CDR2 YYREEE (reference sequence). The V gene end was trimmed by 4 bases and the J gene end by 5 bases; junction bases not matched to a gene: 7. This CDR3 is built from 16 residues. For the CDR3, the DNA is TGTGCCAGCAGCCGACTAGGGACAGGGGGAACCGGGGAGCTGTTTTTT. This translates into CASSRLGTGGTGELFF.

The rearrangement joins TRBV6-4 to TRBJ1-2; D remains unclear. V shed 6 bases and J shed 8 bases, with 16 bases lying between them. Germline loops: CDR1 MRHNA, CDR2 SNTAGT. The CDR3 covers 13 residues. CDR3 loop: CASREDPSGGYTF. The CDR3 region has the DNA TGTGCCAGCAGAGAGGACCCCTCGGGGGGCTACACCTTC.

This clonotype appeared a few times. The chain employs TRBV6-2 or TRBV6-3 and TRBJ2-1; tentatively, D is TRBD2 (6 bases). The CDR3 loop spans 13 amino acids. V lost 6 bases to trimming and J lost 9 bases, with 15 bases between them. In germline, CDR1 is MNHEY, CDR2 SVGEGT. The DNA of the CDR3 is TGTGCCAGCAGCTTCGTGCGGGGCACTGAGCAGTTCTTC. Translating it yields CASSFVRGTEQFF.

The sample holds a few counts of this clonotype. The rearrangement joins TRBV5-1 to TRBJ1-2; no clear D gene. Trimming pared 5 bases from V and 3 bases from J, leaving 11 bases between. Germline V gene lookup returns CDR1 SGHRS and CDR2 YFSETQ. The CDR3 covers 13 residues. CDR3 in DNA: TGCGCCAGCAGGCAGAATTATGACTATGGCTACACCTTC. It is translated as CASRQNYDYGYTF.

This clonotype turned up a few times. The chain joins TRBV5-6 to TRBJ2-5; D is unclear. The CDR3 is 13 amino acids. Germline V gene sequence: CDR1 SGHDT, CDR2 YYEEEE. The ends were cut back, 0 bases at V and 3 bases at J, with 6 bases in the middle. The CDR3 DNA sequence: TGTGCCAGCAGCTTGGGCATTAAAGAGACCCAGTACTTC. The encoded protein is CASSLGIKETQYF. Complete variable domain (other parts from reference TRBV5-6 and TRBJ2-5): DAGVTQSPTHLIKTRGQQVTLRCSPKSGHDTVSWYQQALGQGPQFIFQYYEEEERQRGNFPDRFSGHQFPNYSSELNVNALLLGDSALYLCASSLGIKETQYFGPGTRLLVL.

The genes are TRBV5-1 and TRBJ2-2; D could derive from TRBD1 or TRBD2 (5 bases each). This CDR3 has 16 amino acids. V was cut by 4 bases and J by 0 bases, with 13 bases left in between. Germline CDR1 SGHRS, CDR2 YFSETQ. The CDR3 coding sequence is TGCGCCAGCAGCCGCGGACTGGACACGAACACCGGGGAGCTGTTTTTT. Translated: CASSRGLDTNTGELFF.

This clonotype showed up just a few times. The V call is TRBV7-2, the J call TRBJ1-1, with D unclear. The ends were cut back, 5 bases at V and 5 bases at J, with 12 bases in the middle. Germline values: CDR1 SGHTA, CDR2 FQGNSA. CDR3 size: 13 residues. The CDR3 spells CASSLRRTTEAFF. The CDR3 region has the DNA TGTGCCAGCAGCCTCCGCCGTACAACTGAAGCTTTCTTT.

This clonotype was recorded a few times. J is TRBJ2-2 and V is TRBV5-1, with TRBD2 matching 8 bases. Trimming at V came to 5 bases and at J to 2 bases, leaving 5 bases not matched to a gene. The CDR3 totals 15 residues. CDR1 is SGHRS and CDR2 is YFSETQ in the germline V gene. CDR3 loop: CASRGGGTNTGELFF. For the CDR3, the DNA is TGCGCCAGCAGAGGCGGGGGGACCAACACCGGGGAGCTGTTTTTT.